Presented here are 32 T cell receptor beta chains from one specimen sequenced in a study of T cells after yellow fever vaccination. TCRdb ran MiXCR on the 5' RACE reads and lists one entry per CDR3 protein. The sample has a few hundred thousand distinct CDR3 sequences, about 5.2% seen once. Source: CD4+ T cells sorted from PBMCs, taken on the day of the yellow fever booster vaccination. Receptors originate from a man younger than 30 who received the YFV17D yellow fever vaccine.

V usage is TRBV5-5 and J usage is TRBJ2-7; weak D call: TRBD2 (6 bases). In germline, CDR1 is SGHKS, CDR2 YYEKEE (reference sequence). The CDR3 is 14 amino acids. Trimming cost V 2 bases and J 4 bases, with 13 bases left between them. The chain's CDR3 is CASSFMSSAYEQYV. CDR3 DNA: TGTGCCAGCAGCTTTATGTCTAGCGCTTACGAGCAGTACGTC.

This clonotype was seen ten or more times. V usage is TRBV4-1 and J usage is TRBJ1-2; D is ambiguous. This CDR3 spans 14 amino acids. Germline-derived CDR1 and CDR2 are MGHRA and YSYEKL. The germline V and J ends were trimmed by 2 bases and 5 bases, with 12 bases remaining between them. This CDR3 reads CASSQTGDLYGYTF. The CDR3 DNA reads TGCGCCAGCAGCCAAACCGGGGATCTTTATGGCTACACCTTC.

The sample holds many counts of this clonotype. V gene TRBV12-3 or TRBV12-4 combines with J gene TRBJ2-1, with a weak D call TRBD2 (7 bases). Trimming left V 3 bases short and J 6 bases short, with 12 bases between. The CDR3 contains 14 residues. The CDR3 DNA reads TGTGCCAGCAGTTTTGTGGGGGGGGCCAATGAGCAGTTCTTC. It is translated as CASSFVGGANEQFF.

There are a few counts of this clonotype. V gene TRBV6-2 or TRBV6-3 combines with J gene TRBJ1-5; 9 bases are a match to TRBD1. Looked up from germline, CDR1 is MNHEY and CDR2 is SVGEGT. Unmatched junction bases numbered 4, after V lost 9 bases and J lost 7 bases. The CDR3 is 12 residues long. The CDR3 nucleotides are TGTGCCAGTACAGGGGGCGGGCAGCCCCAGCATTTT. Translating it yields CASTGGGQPQHF.

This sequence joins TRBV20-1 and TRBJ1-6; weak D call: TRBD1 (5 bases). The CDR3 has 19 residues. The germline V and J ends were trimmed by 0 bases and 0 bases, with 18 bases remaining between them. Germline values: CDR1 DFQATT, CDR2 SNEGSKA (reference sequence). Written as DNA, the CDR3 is TGCAGTGCTAGAGAAACGGTGTACAGGTCGAGCTCCTATAATTCACCCCTCCACTTT. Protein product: CSARETVYRSSSYNSPLHF.

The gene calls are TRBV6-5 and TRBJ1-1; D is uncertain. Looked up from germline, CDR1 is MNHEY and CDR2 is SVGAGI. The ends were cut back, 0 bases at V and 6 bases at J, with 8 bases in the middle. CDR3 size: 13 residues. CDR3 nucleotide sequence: TGTGCCAGCAGTTACTCTAGGCGTTCTGAAGCTTTCTTT. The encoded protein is CASSYSRRSEAFF.

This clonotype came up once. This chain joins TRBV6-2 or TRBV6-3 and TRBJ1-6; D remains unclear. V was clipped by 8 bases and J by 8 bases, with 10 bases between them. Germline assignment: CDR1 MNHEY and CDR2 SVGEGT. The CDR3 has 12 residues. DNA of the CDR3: TGTGCCAGCGCGGGGTCTTATTCACCCCTCCACTTT. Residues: CASAGSYSPLHF.

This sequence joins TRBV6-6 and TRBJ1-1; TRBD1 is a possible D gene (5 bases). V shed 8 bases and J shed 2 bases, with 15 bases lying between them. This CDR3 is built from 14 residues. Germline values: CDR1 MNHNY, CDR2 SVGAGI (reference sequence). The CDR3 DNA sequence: TGTGCCAGCGCACCTCGGGGACTAAACACTGAAGCTTTCTTT. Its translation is CASAPRGLNTEAFF.

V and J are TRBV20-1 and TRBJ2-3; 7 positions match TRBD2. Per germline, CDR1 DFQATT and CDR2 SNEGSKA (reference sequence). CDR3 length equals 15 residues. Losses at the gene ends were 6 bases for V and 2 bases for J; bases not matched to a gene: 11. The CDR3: CSARNLADLTDTQYF. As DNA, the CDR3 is TGCAGTGCCCGAAACCTAGCGGACCTCACAGATACGCAGTATTTT.

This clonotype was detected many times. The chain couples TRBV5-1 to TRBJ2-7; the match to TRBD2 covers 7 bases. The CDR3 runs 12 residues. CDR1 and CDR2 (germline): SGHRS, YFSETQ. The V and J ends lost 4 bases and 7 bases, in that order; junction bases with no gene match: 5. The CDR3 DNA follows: TGCGCCAGCAGCCCCCTGGGGGGGGAGCAGTACTTC. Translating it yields CASSPLGGEQYF.

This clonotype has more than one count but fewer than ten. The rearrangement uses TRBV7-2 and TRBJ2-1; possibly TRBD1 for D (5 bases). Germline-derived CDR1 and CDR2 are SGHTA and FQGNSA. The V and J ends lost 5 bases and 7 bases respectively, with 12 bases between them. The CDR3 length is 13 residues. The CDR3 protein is CASSRQGLNEQFF. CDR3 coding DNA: TGTGCCAGCAGCCGGCAGGGTTTGAATGAGCAGTTCTTC.

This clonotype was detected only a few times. The CDR3 coding sequence is TGTGCCACCAGTGACGCCGGGACAGGGGGTCTTGGCTACACCTTC. It yields the protein CATSDAGTGGLGYTF. This chain joins TRBV24-1 and TRBJ1-2; 11 nucleotides agree with TRBD1. This CDR3 is built from 15 residues. CDR1 and CDR2 (germline): KGHDR, SFDVKD. V was clipped by 4 bases and J by 7 bases; unmatched bases: 7.

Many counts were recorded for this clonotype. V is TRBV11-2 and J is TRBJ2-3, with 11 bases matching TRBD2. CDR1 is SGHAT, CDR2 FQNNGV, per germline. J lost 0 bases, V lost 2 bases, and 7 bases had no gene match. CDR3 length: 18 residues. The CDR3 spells CASSLNSPSGGSTDTQYF. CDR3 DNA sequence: TGTGCCAGCAGCTTAAATAGCCCTAGCGGGGGGAGCACAGATACGCAGTATTTT. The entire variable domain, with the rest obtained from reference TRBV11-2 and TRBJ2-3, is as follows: EAGVAQSPRYKIIEKRQSVAFWCNPISGHATLYWYQQILGQGPKLLIQFQNNGVVDDSQLPKDRFSAERLKGVDSTLKIQPAKLEDSAVYLCASSLNSPSGGSTDTQYFGPGTRLTVL.

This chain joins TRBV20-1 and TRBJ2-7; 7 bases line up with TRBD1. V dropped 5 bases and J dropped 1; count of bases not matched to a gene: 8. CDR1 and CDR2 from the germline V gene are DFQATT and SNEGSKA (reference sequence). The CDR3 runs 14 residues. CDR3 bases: TGCAGTGCTCATCTACAGGGGCTTTCCTACGAGCAGTACGTC. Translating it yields CSAHLQGLSYEQYV.

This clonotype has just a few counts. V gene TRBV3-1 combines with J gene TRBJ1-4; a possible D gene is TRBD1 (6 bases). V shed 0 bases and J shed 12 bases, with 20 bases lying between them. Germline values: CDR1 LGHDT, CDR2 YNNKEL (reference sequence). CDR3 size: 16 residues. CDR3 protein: CASSQDPRGRTSELFF. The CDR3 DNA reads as TGTGCCAGCAGCCAAGACCCCAGGGGCCGTACGAGCGAACTGTTTTTT.

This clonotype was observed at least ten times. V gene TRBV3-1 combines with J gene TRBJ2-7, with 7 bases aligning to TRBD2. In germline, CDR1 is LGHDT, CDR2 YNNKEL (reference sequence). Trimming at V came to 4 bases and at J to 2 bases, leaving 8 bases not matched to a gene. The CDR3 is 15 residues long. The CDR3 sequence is CASSLGPGGPYEQYF. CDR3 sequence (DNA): TGTGCCAGCAGCCTCGGACCGGGGGGACCCTACGAGCAGTACTTC.

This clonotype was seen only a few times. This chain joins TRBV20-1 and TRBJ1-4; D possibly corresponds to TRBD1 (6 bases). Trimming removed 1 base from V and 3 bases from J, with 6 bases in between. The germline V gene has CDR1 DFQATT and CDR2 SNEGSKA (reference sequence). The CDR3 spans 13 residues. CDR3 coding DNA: TGCAGTGCTAGAGCAGGGGCTAATGAAAAACTGTTTTTT. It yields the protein CSARAGANEKLFF.

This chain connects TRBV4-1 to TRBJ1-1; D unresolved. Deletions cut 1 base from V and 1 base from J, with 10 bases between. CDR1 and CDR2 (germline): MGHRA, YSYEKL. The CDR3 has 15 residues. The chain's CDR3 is CASSQGQAANTEAFF. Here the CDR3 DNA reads TGCGCCAGCAGCCAAGGGCAGGCGGCGAACACTGAAGCTTTCTTT.

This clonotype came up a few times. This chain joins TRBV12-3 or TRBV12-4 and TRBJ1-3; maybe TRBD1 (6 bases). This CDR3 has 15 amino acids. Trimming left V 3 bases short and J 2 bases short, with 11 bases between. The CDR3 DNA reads TGTGCCAGCAGTTTGAGACAGGTGACTGGAAACACCATATATTTT. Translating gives CASSLRQVTGNTIYF.

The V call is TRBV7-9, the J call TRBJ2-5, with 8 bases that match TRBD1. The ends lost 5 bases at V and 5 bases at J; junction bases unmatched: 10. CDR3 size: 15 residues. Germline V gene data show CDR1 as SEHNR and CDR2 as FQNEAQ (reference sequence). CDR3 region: CASSPPGQVMETQYF. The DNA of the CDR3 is TGTGCCAGCAGCCCACCGGGACAGGTGATGGAGACCCAGTACTTC.

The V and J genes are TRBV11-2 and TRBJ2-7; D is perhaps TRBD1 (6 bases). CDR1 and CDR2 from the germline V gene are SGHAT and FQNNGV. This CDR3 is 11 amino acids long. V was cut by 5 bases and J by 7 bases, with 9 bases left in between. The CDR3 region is CASSPGTEQYF. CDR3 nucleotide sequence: TGTGCCAGCAGCCCGGGGACAGAGCAGTACTTC.

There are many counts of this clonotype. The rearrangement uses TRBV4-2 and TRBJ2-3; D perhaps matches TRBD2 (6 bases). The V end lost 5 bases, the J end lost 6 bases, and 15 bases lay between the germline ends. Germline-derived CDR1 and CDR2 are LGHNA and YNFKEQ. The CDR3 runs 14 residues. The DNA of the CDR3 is TGTGCCAGCAGCGCATCGCAGGGAGGCGATACGCAGTATTTT. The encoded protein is CASSASQGGDTQYF.

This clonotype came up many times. CDR3 coding DNA: TGTGCCAGCAGAGCTTTGACAGGTCCCCAAGAGACCCAGTACTTC. It yields the protein CASRALTGPQETQYF. The gene calls are TRBV12-3 or TRBV12-4 and TRBJ2-5, with a weak D call TRBD1 (6 bases). V was shortened by 6 bases and J by 1 base, with 15 bases between the two germline ends. The CDR3 consists of 15 residues.

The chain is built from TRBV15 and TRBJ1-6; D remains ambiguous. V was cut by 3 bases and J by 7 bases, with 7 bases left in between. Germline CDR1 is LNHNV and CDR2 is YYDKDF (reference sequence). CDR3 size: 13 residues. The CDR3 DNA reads TGTGCCACCAGCAGCCGGGAGAATTCACCCCTCCACTTT. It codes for CATSSRENSPLHF.

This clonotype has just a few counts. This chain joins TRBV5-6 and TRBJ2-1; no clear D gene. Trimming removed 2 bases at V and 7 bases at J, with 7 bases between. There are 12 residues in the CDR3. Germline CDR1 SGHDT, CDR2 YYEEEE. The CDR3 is CASSFLGNEQFF. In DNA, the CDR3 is TGTGCCAGCAGCTTCTTAGGTAATGAGCAGTTCTTC.

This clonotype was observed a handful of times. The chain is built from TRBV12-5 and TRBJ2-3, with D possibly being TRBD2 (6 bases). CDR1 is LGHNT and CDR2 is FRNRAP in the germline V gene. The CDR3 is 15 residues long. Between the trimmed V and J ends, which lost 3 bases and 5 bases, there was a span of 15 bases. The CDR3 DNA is TGTGCTAGTGGTTTAGGGACTGCTCAAGGAGATACGCAGTATTTT. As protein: CASGLGTAQGDTQYF.

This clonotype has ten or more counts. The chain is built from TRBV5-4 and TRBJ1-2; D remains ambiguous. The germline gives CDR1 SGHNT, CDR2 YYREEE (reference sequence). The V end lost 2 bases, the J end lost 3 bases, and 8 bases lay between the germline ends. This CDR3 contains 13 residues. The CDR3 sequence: CASSFGPDYGYTF. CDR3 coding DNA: TGTGCCAGCAGCTTCGGACCCGACTATGGCTACACCTTC.

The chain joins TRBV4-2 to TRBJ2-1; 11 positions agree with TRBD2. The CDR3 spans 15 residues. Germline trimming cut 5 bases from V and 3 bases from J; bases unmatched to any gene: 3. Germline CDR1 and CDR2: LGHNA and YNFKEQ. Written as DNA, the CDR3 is TGTGCCAGCAGCGCTAGCGGGGGGCACTACAATGAGCAGTTCTTC. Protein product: CASSASGGHYNEQFF.

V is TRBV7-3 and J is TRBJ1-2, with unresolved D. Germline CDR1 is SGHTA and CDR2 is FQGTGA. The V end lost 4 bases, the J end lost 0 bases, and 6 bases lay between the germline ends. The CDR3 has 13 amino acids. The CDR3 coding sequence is TGTGCCAGCAGCTCCGGATCTAACTATGGCTACACCTTC. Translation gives CASSSGSNYGYTF.

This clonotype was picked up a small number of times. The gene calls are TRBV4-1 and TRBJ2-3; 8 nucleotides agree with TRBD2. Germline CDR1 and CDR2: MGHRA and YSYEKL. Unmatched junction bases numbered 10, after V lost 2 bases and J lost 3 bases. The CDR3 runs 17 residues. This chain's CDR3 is CASSQPLGLASTDTQYF. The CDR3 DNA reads TGCGCCAGCAGCCAACCGTTAGGACTAGCAAGTACAGATACGCAGTATTTT.

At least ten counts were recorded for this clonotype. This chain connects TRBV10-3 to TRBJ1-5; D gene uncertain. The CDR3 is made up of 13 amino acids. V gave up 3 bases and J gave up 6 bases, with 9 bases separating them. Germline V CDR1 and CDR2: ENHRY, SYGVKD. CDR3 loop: CAISDPDGQPQHF. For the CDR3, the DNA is TGTGCCATCAGTGACCCGGACGGTCAGCCCCAGCATTTT.

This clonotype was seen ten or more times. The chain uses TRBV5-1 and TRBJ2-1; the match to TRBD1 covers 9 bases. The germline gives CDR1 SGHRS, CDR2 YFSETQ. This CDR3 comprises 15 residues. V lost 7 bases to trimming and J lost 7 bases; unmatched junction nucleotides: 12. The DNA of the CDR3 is TGCGCCAGCGGAACCGGGACAGGGCAATTTAATGAGCAGTTCTTC. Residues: CASGTGTGQFNEQFF.